This TCR beta chain stems from a study of shared clonotypes between healthy human individuals. Study-wide results and limits: Larger richness was generally estimated for naive than memory subsets.

Worth noting for this clone: The antigen is not known. Other nucleotide sequences in the sample specify the same CDR3.

Profiled with immunoSEQ multiplex PCR; TCRdb holds only in-frame clones, not every one. Among over a million clones listed, nearly 99% were seen once. Looked up from germline, CDR1 is SGHTA and CDR2 is FQGNSA. Deletions cut 1 base from V and 1 base from J, with 5 bases between. There are 14 residues in the CDR3. The specimen was naive CD4+ T cells sorted from blood. Subset denoted: CD45RA+ positively selected. The TCR was taken from a man aged 25-40 years in good health. The rearrangement joins TRBV7-2 to TRBJ2-1; D is uncertain. CDR3 bases: TGTGCCAGCAGCTTAGTGGGGTCCTACAATGAGCAGTTCTTC. Translating gives CASSLVGSYNEQFF.